This TCR beta chain originates from a study of HIV-infected patients and healthy controls. The germline V gene has CDR1 MNHEY and CDR2 SVGEGT. The CDR3 totals 15 residues. With 2 bases removed from V and 4 bases from J, the gap between germline ends came to 15 bases. Findings of the study overall: HIV+ repertoires were severely depleted of MAIT alpha-chain CDR3s, unlike healthy controls.

Notes on this clonotype: The antigen remains undetermined.

The repertoire came from unfractionated whole blood and reflected all unsorted peripheral T cells. Alpha and beta constant-region primers primed reverse transcription of around 550 ng RNA. Each of the alpha and beta chains got its own library through chain-specific third strand synthesis with indices. TCRdb re-called the 5' RACE reads through MiXCR, storing one row per CDR3 protein. The profile covers under 25,000 distinct CDR3 sequences, with around 10% appearing a single time and around 2.5% taken by the ten largest. The TCR sequence derives from an adult in good health. Sequenced material: blood. The chain combines TRBV6-2 or TRBV6-3 with TRBJ2-7, with D maybe TRBD2 (6 bases). In nucleotides, the CDR3 is TGTGCCAGCAGTTACCCCGGGAGTAGGAGTTACGAGCAGTACTTC. Its translation is CASSYPGSRSYEQYF.